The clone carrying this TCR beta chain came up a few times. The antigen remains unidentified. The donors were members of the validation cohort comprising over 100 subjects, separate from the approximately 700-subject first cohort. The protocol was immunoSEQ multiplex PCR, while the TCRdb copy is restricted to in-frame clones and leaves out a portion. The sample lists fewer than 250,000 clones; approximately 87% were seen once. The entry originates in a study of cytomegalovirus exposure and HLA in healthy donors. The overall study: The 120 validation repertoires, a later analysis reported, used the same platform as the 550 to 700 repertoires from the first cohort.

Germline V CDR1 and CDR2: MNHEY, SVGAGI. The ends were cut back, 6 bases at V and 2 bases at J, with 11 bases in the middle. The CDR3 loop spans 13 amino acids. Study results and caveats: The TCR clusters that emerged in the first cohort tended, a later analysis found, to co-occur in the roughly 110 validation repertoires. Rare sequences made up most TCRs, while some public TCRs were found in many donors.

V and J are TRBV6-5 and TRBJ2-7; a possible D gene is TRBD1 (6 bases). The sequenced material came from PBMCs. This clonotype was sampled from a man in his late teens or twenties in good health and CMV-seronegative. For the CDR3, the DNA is TGTGCCAGCAGCCAAACAGGGACCTACGAGCAGTACTTC. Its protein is CASSQTGTYEQYF.